This section outlines one T cell receptor beta chain sequence together with its context. Antigen unknown. Roughly 0.45 to 1 ug RNA was reverse transcribed with random hexamers. Multiplex PCR with immunoSEQ amplified the TCR beta CDR3 across 54 Vbeta and 13 Jbeta. MiXCR, run by TCRdb on the immunoSEQ multiplex PCR reads, gives a single entry per CDR3 protein. The sample yields some 120,000 distinct CDR3 sequences, 85% to 95% seen once. Sequencing targeted TCR beta in T cells from blood (CD8+ and CD4+). TEMRA cells were FACS-enriched, while CD8+ and CD4+ T cells were negatively isolated. V was pared by 5 bases and J by 4 bases, with 11 bases between. Germline V gene data show CDR1 as LGHDT and CDR2 as YNNKEL (reference sequence). This CDR3 has 14 amino acids. These data come from a study of CD8 T cells in Susac syndrome. Study-level points and caveats: The study acknowledged a relatively small number of individuals in its TCR sequencing and HLA analysis.

The clonotype was recovered from a human donor in good health. The chain combines TRBV3-1 with TRBJ2-2; perhaps TRBD1 as D (5 bases). Sample: CD4+ T cells from PBMCs. The CDR3 nucleotides are TGTGCCAGCAGCTATGGGGCCACCACCGGGGAGCTGTTTTTT. It codes for CASSYGATTGELFF. Together with reference TRBV3-1 and TRBJ2-2, the CDR3 gives the full variable domain: DTAVSQTPKYLVTQMGNDKSIKCEQNLGHDTMYWYKQDSKKFLKIMFSYNNKELIINETVPNRFSPKSPDKAHLNLHINSLELGDSAVYFCASSYGATTGELFFGEGSRLTVL.